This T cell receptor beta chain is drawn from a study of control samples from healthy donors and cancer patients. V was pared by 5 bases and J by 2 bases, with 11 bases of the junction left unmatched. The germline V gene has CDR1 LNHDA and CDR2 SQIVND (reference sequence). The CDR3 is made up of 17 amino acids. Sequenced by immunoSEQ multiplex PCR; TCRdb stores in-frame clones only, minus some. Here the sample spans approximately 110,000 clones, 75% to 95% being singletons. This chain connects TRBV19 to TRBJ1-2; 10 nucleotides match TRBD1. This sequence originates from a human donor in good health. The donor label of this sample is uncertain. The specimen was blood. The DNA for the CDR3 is TGTGCCAGTAGTGCGACTTCTGGGACAGGGGAAAACTATGGCTACACCTTC. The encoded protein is CASSATSGTGENYGYTF.